This TCR beta chain came from a study of blood T cell repertoires in COVID-19. Study-level information: Both acute and convalescent COVID-19 samples were obtained from the United States, Italy and Spain.

TCRdb keeps only in-frame clones here, not all; method: immunoSEQ multiplex PCR. The repertoire holds approximately 34,000 clones, around 90% seen once, with 8% to 10% in the top ten. CDR3 length: 14 amino acids. Germline trimming cut 6 bases from V and 0 bases from J; bases unmatched to any gene: 6. The germline gives CDR1 SQVTM, CDR2 ANQGSEA. The sequence was obtained from a human donor in a cohort sampled during active COVID-19. The genes are TRBV29-1 and TRBJ2-3; 7 nucleotides line up with TRBD2. Source material: peripheral blood. In DNA form, the CDR3 reads TGCAGCGTGGCGAGCGGGACCAGCACAGATACGCAGTATTTT. Its translation is CSVASGTSTDTQYF.